These T cell receptor beta chains were read from a single sample in a study of shared clonotypes between healthy human individuals. The table came from immunoSEQ multiplex PCR; TCRdb's copy has only in-frame clones and leaves some out. The data contain fewer than 3 million clones, around 90% of them singletons. The source material was naive CD4+ T cells from PBMCs. These receptors came from a man aged 18-30 years in good health. Some clones in this sample may be carry-over from other donors' samples. Each CDR3 is given with its conserved first and last residue. D genes are given only for firm matches. Clone sizes are given selectively: once, few, many, or a class where the clone is expanded.

d_gene	v_gene	len	abundance	j_gene	CDR3aa	CDR3nt
NA	TRBV15	16	NA	TRBJ2-2	CATSKSAAPNTGELFF	TGTGCCACCTCCAAGTCGGCCGCCCCGAACACCGGGGAGCTGTTTTTT
TRBD1	TRBV4-3	20	NA	TRBJ2-5	CASSQDPPGQGTLHQETQYF	TGCGCCAGCAGCCAAGATCCTCCGGGACAGGGGACCCTTCACCAAGAGACCCAGTACTTC
TRBD2	TRBV2	14	NA	TRBJ2-7	CASSRNGRAYEQYF	TGTGCCAGCAGTAGGAACGGGAGGGCCTACGAGCAGTACTTC
TRBD2	TRBV5-1	16	NA	TRBJ2-3	CASSLGGSGSTDTQYF	TGCGCCAGCAGCTTGGGCGGGAGCGGGAGCACAGATACGCAGTATTTT
TRBD2	TRBV5-1	17	NA	TRBJ2-4	CASSLGLAGGPGDIQYF	TGCGCCAGCAGCTTGGGGCTAGCGGGAGGGCCGGGGGACATTCAGTACTTC
NA	TRBV30	12	NA	TRBJ1-6	CAWSRGGSPLHF	TGTGCCTGGAGTAGGGGAGGTTCACCCCTCCACTTT
TRBD2	TRBV28	16	NA	TRBJ2-7	CASSPSGSGSFDEQYF	TGTGCCAGCAGCCCCAGCGGTAGCGGGAGTTTCGACGAGCAGTACTTC
TRBD2	TRBV28	16	once	TRBJ2-3	CASSLGLAGITDTQYF	TGTGCCAGCAGTTTAGGGCTAGCGGGGATCACGGATACGCAGTATTTT
TRBD2	TRBV7-7	16	few	TRBJ2-3	CASSKGTSGLTDTQYF	TGTGCCAGCAGCAAGGGGACTAGCGGACTCACAGATACGCAGTATTTT
NA	TRBV30	13	NA	TRBJ2-1	CAWDGQGYNEQFF	TGTGCCTGGGATGGGCAGGGGTACAATGAGCAGTTCTTC
NA	TRBV5-1	17	once	TRBJ2-7	CASRGGPGWQGDYEQYF	TGCGCCAGCAGAGGAGGGCCGGGATGGCAGGGGGATTACGAGCAGTACTTC
NA	TRBV6-1	15	NA	TRBJ2-7	CASSEGGSGDYEQYF	TGTGCCAGCAGTGAAGGAGGATCAGGCGACTACGAGCAGTACTTC
TRBD2	TRBV2	16	NA	TRBJ2-3	CASSPSGRGFADTQYF	TGTGCCAGCAGTCCTAGCGGGAGAGGCTTTGCAGATACGCAGTATTTT
NA	TRBV6-6	15	NA	TRBJ1-5	CASTRAGNSNQPQHF	TGTGCCAGCACCCGAGCGGGGAATAGCAATCAGCCCCAGCATTTT
TRBD2	TRBV28	17	NA	TRBJ2-1	CASRYSPGLADHNEQFF	TGTGCCAGCAGGTACTCCCCGGGACTAGCCGACCACAATGAGCAGTTCTTC
NA	TRBV2	12	NA	TRBJ2-7	CASTGGSYEQYF	TGTGCCAGCACTGGAGGTTCGTACGAGCAGTACTTC